The subject of this entry is one T cell receptor (beta chain). What it binds is not known. Different DNA sequences within this sample yield the same CDR3. The data were taken from a study of shared clonotypes between healthy human individuals. General study findings and limits: Sampling covered nothing but blood. Tissue TCR repertoires likely differ from those found in blood.

About 90 million PBMCs supplied genomic DNA for unsorted samples. From germline, CDR1 is DFQATT and CDR2 SNEGSKA (reference sequence). Trimming removed 2 bases at V and 1 base at J, with 3 bases between. The CDR3 covers 11 residues. Across several immunoSEQ plates, the genomic DNA of each subset was split evenly. How the authors handled the data: ImmunoSEQ output held junction-only sequences without quality scores, so filtering differed. Sequencing used immunoSEQ multiplex PCR; TCRdb keeps in-frame clones, though not all of them. V and J calls and clone size come straight from that table; D and trimming were deduced from the DNA. The repertoire holds 450,000 to 600,000 clones, with around 79% as singletons.

The chain links TRBV20-1 to TRBJ2-7; D is uncertain. The sequenced sample was PBMCs. The TCR comes from a woman aged 40 to 50 in good health. Some clones in this sample may be carry-over from other donors' samples. CDR3 amino acids: CSARLSYEQYF. For the CDR3, the DNA is TGCAGTGCTAGACTATCCTACGAGCAGTACTTC.